This T cell receptor beta chain was retrieved from a study of blood T cell repertoires in COVID-19. Trimming pared 4 bases from V and 4 bases from J, leaving 13 bases between. The CDR3 spans 15 residues. Per germline, CDR1 LGHDT and CDR2 YNNKEL (reference sequence). Measured with immunoSEQ multiplex PCR; TCRdb has only the in-frame clones, and not every one. The sample includes a few hundred thousand clones, approximately 86% seen only once; the top ten take approximately 7.2%. The chain couples TRBV3-1 (or the pseudogene TRBV3-2) to TRBJ1-4; maybe TRBD1 (6 bases). The receptor was isolated from a woman aged 70-85 years with active or convalescent COVID-19. Sequencing input: peripheral blood. The CDR3 is CASSRRTVLNEKLFF. The CDR3 DNA reads TGTGCCAGCAGCCGGCGGACAGTCCTTAATGAAAAACTGTTTTTT.